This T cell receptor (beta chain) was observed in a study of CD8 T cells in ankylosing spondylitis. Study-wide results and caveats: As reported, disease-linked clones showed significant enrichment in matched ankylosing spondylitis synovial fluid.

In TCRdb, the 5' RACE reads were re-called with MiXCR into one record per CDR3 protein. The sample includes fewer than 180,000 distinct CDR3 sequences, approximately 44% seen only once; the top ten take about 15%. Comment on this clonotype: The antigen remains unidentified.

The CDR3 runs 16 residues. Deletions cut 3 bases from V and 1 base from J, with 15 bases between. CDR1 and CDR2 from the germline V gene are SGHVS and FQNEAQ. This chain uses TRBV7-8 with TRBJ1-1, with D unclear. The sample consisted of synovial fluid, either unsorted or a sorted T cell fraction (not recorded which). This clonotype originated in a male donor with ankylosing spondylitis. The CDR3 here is CASSFQLPPPNTEAFF. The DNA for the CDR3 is TGTGCCAGCAGCTTCCAGCTCCCACCACCGAACACTGAAGCTTTCTTT.